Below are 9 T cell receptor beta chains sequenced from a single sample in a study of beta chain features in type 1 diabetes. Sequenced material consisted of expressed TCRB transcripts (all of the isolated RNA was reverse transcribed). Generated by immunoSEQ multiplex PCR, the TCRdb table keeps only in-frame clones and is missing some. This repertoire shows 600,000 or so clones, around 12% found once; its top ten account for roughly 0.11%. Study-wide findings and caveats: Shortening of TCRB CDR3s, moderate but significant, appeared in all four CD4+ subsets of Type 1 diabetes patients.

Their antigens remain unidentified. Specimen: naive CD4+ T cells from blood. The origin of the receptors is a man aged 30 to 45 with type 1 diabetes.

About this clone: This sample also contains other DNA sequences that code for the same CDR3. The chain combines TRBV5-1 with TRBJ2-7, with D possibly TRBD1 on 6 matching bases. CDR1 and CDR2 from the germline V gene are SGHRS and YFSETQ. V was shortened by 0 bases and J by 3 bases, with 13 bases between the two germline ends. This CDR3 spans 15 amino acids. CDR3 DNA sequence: TGCGCCAGCAGCTTGGCCCCAGGACAGAACTACGAGCAGTACTTC. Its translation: CASSLAPGQNYEQYF. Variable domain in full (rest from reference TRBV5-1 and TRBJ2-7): KAGVTQTPRYLIKTRGQQVTLSCSPISGHRSVSWYQQTPGQGLQFLFEYFSETQRNKGNFPGRFSGRQFSNSRSEMNVSTLELGDSALYLCASSLAPGQNYEQYFGPGTRLTVT.

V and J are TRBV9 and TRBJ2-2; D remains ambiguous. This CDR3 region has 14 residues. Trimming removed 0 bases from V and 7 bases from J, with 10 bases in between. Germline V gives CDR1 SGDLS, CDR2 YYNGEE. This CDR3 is CASSVANENGELFF. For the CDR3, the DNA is TGTGCCAGCAGCGTAGCGAATGAGAACGGGGAGCTGTTTTTT.

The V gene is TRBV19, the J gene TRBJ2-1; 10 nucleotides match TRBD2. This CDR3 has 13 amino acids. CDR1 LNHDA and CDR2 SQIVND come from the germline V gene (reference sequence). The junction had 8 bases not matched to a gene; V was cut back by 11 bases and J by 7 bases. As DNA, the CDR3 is TGTGCCTGCCAGCGGGGGGGATATAATGAGCAGTTCTTC. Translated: CACQRGGYNEQFF.

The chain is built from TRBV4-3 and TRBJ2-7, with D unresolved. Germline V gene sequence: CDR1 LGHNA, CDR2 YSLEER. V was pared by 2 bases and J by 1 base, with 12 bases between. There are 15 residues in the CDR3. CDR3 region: CASSQIVTSSYEQYF. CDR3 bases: TGCGCCAGCAGCCAAATCGTGACATCATCCTACGAGCAGTACTTC.

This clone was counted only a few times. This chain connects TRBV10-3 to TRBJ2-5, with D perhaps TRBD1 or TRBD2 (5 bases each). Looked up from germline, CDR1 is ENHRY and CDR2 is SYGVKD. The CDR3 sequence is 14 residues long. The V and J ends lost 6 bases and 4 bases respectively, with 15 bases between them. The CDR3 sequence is CAIRGTVQGETQYF. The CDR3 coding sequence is TGTGCCATCAGGGGGACCGTACAAGGAGAGACCCAGTACTTC.

CDR3 sequence (DNA): TGTGCCAGTAGAGGCGGGGGGCAATTCCCTGAGCAGTTCTTC. Translated, it gives CASRGGGQFPEQFF. V gene TRBV27 combines with J gene TRBJ2-1; 8 bases fit TRBD2. The CDR3 consists of 14 residues. Germline values: CDR1 MNHEY, CDR2 SMNVEV (reference sequence). The V and J ends lost 9 bases and 9 bases, in that order; junction bases with no gene match: 13.

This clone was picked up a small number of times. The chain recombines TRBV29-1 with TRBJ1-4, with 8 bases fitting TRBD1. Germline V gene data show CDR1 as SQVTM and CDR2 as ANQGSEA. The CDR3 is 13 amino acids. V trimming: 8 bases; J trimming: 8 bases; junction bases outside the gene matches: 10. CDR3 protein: CSTQGAPGEKLFF. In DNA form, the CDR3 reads TGCAGCACCCAGGGGGCGCCGGGCGAAAAACTGTTTTTT.

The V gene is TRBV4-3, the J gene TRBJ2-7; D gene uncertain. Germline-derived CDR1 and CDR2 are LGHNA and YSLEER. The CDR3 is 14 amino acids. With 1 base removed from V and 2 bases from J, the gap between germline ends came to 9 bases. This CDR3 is CASSQAGRPYEQYF. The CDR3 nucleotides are TGCGCCAGCAGCCAAGCCGGGCGCCCCTACGAGCAGTACTTC.

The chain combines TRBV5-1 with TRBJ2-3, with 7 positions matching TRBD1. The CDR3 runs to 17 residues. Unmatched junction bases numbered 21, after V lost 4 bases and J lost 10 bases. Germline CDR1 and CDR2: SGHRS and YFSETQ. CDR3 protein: CASSATGERLYIRAQYF. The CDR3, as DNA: TGCGCCAGCAGCGCAACAGGGGAGCGGCTTTATATAAGAGCGCAGTATTTT.